Following are 17 T cell receptor beta chains from one sample sequenced in a study of early T cells in non-severe SARS-CoV-2 infection. Each CDR3 protein gets one entry after TCRdb re-called the 5' RACE reads with MiXCR. This sample has about 56,000 distinct CDR3 sequences, with more than 9% found just once. The sequenced material came from whole blood. Receptor source: an adult who was a healthcare worker with PCR-confirmed SARS-CoV-2 infection or an uninfected control (not recorded which).

The chain carries TRBV29-1 and TRBJ2-3; D is possibly TRBD1 (6 bases). CDR3 length: 12 residues. Germline V CDR1 and CDR2: SQVTM, ANQGSEA. Trimming stripped 6 bases from V and 4 bases from J, with 11 bases between. The CDR3 nucleotides are TGCAGCGTGCGCAGGGGCGCAGATACGCAGTATTTT. It is translated as CSVRRGADTQYF.

This clonotype was counted only a few times. The chain carries TRBV11-2 and TRBJ1-5; D might be TRBD1 (5 bases). The CDR3 covers 15 residues. Germline-derived CDR1 and CDR2 are SGHAT and FQNNGV. The ends were cut back, 1 base at V and 7 bases at J, with 14 bases in the middle. The CDR3 coding sequence is TGTGCCAGCAGCTTAGCCGACAGTGCGCTGCAGCCCCAGCATTTT. It is translated as CASSLADSALQPQHF.

The V gene is TRBV4-1, the J gene TRBJ2-7; 9 bases line up with TRBD2. V was clipped by 3 bases and J by 3 bases; unmatched bases: 6. The CDR3 sequence is 15 residues long. CDR1 and CDR2 from the germline V gene are MGHRA and YSYEKL. The DNA of the CDR3 is TGCGCCAGCAGCCACAGAGCGGGGGGAGACTACGAGCAGTACTTC. Protein sequence: CASSHRAGGDYEQYF.

In its sample, this clonotype was seen many times. V gene TRBV5-1 combines with J gene TRBJ2-7; no reliable D call. The CDR3 covers 12 residues. Trimming cost V 3 bases and J 1 base, with 5 bases left between them. Germline-derived CDR1 and CDR2 are SGHRS and YFSETQ. CDR3 in amino acids: CASSSSSYEQYF. In nucleotides, the CDR3 is TGCGCCAGCAGCTCCTCATCCTACGAGCAGTACTTC.

The sample holds many counts of this clonotype. V gene TRBV28 combines with J gene TRBJ2-2, with unresolved D. The CDR3 length is 13 residues. Germline lookup yields CDR1 MDHEN and CDR2 SYDVKM. The V end was cut by 10 bases, the J end by 0 bases, with 9 bases between. CDR3 loop: CAINGANTGELFF. CDR3 sequence (DNA): TGTGCCATTAACGGAGCGAACACCGGGGAGCTGTTTTTT. Together with reference TRBV28 and TRBJ2-2, the CDR3 gives the full variable domain: DVKVTQSSRYLVKRTGEKVFLECVQDMDHENMFWYRQDPGLGLRLIYFSYDVKMKEKGDIPEGYSVSREKKERFSLILESASTNQTSMYLCAINGANTGELFFGEGSRLTVL.

Ten or more counts support this clonotype. The V call is TRBV4-3, the J call TRBJ2-2; D is ambiguous. The CDR3 extends over 14 amino acids. Germline lookup yields CDR1 LGHNA and CDR2 YSLEER. The ends were cut back, 4 bases at V and 4 bases at J, with 10 bases in the middle. The chain's CDR3 is CASSRRAFTGELFF. The DNA of the CDR3 is TGCGCCAGCAGCCGAAGGGCTTTCACCGGGGAGCTGTTTTTT.

This clonotype was seen at least ten times. J is TRBJ2-1 and V is TRBV4-1; TRBD2 matches at 11 bases. The CDR3 has 16 amino acids. V dropped 5 bases and J dropped 7; count of bases not matched to a gene: 10. Germline CDR1 reads MGHRA; CDR2 reads YSYEKL. CDR3 amino acids: CASSKPTSGRRNEQFF. The DNA for the CDR3 is TGCGCCAGCAGCAAACCAACTAGCGGGAGACGAAATGAGCAGTTCTTC.

This clonotype was picked up many times. The chain uses TRBV20-1 and TRBJ2-1, with D possibly TRBD2 on 6 matching bases. The V end lost 0 bases, the J end lost 6 bases, and 21 bases lay between the germline ends. The CDR3 is 17 residues long. The germline V gene encodes CDR1 DFQATT and CDR2 SNEGSKA (reference sequence). The CDR3 region is CSARDLLKSGAGNEQFF. CDR3 coding DNA: TGCAGTGCTAGAGATCTCCTTAAATCGGGAGCGGGCAATGAGCAGTTCTTC.

The table lists this clonotype with many counts. This rearrangement joins TRBV11-1 to TRBJ2-3; D may match TRBD1 or TRBD2 (6 bases each). The CDR3 covers 11 residues. In germline, CDR1 is SGHAT, CDR2 FQDESV (reference sequence). The V end was cut by 6 bases, the J end by 11 bases, with 12 bases between. This CDR3 reads CASRRGEQQYF. The CDR3 DNA sequence: TGTGCCAGCAGAAGGGGGGAGCAGCAGTATTTT. Drawing the rest from reference TRBV11-1 and TRBJ2-3, the complete variable domain is EAEVAQSPRYKITEKSQAVAFWCDPISGHATLYWYRQILGQGPELLVQFQDESVVDDSQLPKDRFSAERLKGVDSTLKIQPAELGDSAMYLCASRRGEQQYFGPGTRLTVL.

V and J are TRBV5-1 and TRBJ1-1, with a weak D call TRBD1 (5 bases). CDR3 length: 13 residues. The V end lost 3 bases, the J end lost 6 bases, and 12 bases lay between the germline ends. Germline V gene lookup returns CDR1 SGHRS and CDR2 YFSETQ. CDR3 coding DNA: TGCGCCAGCAGCTCCGAAGGGGCCCCTGAAGCTTTCTTT. Residues: CASSSEGAPEAFF.

This clonotype was observed at least ten times. The chain combines TRBV2 with TRBJ1-2, with D uncertain. CDR1 SNHLY and CDR2 FYNNEI come from the germline V gene. V lost 3 bases and J 0 bases, leaving 11 bases between the germline ends. The CDR3 length is 15 residues. The CDR3 DNA is TGTGCCAGCAGTGATACGGTTTTAGCTAACTATGGCTACACCTTC. It codes for CASSDTVLANYGYTF.

This clonotype was seen at least ten times. The rearrangement uses TRBV18 and TRBJ2-7; D not certain. CDR1 KGHSH and CDR2 LQKENI come from the germline V gene. V dropped 0 bases and J dropped 0 bases, with 6 bases sitting between them. The CDR3 has 14 residues. CDR3 region: CASSPPYSSYEQYF. The CDR3 nucleotides read TGTGCCAGCTCACCACCGTACAGCTCCTACGAGCAGTACTTC.

This clonotype was recorded at least ten times. V is TRBV6-5 and J is TRBJ2-2; no reliable D call. Trimming left V 0 bases short and J 3 bases short, with 11 bases between. Germline CDR1 MNHEY, CDR2 SVGAGI. This CDR3 is 16 amino acids long. For the CDR3, the DNA is TGTGCCAGCAGTTACTCGACCGAGCGATACACCGGGGAGCTGTTTTTT. Its translation: CASSYSTERYTGELFF.

This clonotype showed up just a few times. The chain links TRBV21-1 to TRBJ2-2. TRBV21-1 is a pseudogene segment. CDR3 length equals 17 residues. CDR3: CASSISLRRVDTGELFF. CDR3 coding DNA: TGTGCCAGCAGCATTTCCTTACGTAGGGTCGACACCGGGGAGCTGTTTTTT.

This clonotype was recorded at least ten times. The chain has TRBV7-2 and TRBJ2-7; D is perhaps TRBD2 (5 bases). Germline V gene data show CDR1 as SGHTA and CDR2 as FQGNSA. The ends were cut back, 0 bases at V and 3 bases at J, with 9 bases in the middle. CDR3 length equals 14 residues. The CDR3, as DNA: TGTGCCAGCAGCTTAGCCGGACTGAGCTACGAGCAGTACTTC. It translates to CASSLAGLSYEQYF.

The sample holds a few counts of this clonotype. J is TRBJ2-2 and V is TRBV3-1; 9 nucleotides line up with TRBD2. With V trimmed by 1 base and J by 0 bases, 6 bases remained unmatched. Germline CDR1 is LGHDT and CDR2 is YNNKEL (reference sequence). This CDR3 comprises 18 residues. CDR3 bases: TGTGCCAGCAGCCAAGGATTAGCGGGAGTCACGAACACCGGGGAGCTGTTTTTT. It translates to CASSQGLAGVTNTGELFF.

This clonotype was observed at least ten times. The chain has TRBV7-3 and TRBJ2-3, with D hard to call. Looked up from germline, CDR1 is SGHTA and CDR2 is FQGTGA. This CDR3 region has 15 residues. V shed 0 bases and J shed 1 base, with 8 bases lying between them. The CDR3 DNA reads TGTGCCAGCAGCTTAACCCCGGCTGGCACAGATACGCAGTATTTT. This codes for CASSLTPAGTDTQYF.